These 20 T cell receptor beta chains were sequenced from one sample in a study of shared clonotypes between healthy human individuals. The table came from immunoSEQ multiplex PCR; TCRdb's copy has only in-frame clones and leaves some out. The table includes 2 million to 2.5 million clones, 80% to 95% detected once. Sequenced sample: naive CD4+ T cells from PBMCs. The subset: CD45RA+ positively selected. The receptor source for this set is a man aged 18 to 30 in good health. Some clones in this sample may be carry-over from other donors' samples.

The chain couples TRBV4-2 to TRBJ2-5, with 15 bases fitting TRBD2. The junction had 13 bases not matched to a gene; V was cut back by 4 bases and J by 13 bases. CDR3 length: 16 residues. CDR1 is LGHNA and CDR2 is YNFKEQ in the germline V gene. The CDR3 spells CASSPGLAGGQERGYF. CDR3 nucleotides: TGTGCCAGCAGCCCAGGACTAGCGGGAGGGCAGGAGCGGGGGTACTTC.

The genes are TRBV5-1 and TRBJ2-1; 7 bases fit TRBD2. The junction had 15 bases not matched to a gene; V was cut back by 3 bases and J by 15 bases. In germline, CDR1 is SGHRS, CDR2 YFSETQ. The CDR3 is 14 residues long. The CDR3 region is CASSSSGEGPSRFF. The CDR3 DNA is TGCGCCAGCAGCTCTTCCGGGGAGGGACCTTCGCGGTTCTTC.

The J gene is TRBJ2-3, the V gene TRBV27; 9 nucleotides line up with TRBD1. This CDR3 has 16 residues. CDR1 MNHEY and CDR2 SMNVEV come from the germline V gene (reference sequence). V gave up 4 bases and J gave up 4 bases; unmatched junction bases: 9. The CDR3 DNA is TGTGCCAGCAGTTGGGGGATCCGGGACAGGGCAGATACGCAGTATTTT. Its protein product is CASSWGIRDRADTQYF.

V is TRBV5-6 and J is TRBJ2-7; the match to TRBD2 covers 8 bases. CDR3 size: 13 residues. CDR1 is SGHDT, CDR2 YYEEEE, per germline. V lost 4 bases, J lost 5 bases, and 5 bases stayed unmatched. CDR3 bases: TGTGCCAGCAGCCGGCGGGGGGACCACGAGCAGTACTTC. Residues: CASSRRGDHEQYF. Supplemented by reference TRBV5-6 and TRBJ2-7, the full variable domain reads DAGVTQSPTHLIKTRGQQVTLRCSPKSGHDTVSWYQQALGQGPQFIFQYYEEEERQRGNFPDRFSGHQFPNYSSELNVNALLLGDSALYLCASSRRGDHEQYFGPGTRLTVT.

Here the CDR3 reads CASSLPRGRYNEQFF. CDR3 coding DNA: TGCGCCAGCAGCTTGCCTCGCGGGAGGTACAATGAGCAGTTCTTC. The chain has TRBV5-1 and TRBJ2-1; TRBD2 aligns across 8 bases. This CDR3 is 15 amino acids long. Germline V lookup: CDR1 SGHRS, CDR2 YFSETQ. The trim removed 1 base at V and 4 bases at J, leaving 4 bases unmatched.

The rearrangement joins TRBV28 to TRBJ2-1; 8 bases agree with TRBD2. CDR1 MDHEN and CDR2 SYDVKM come from the germline V gene. The CDR3 is 14 amino acids. J lost 4 bases, V lost 5 bases, and 4 bases had no gene match. The CDR3 protein is CASSTSGLYNEQFF. In DNA form, the CDR3 reads TGTGCCAGCAGTACTAGCGGACTATACAATGAGCAGTTCTTC. Supplemented by reference TRBV28 and TRBJ2-1, the full variable domain reads DVKVTQSSRYLVKRTGEKVFLECVQDMDHENMFWYRQDPGLGLRLIYFSYDVKMKEKGDIPEGYSVSREKKERFSLILESASTNQTSMYLCASSTSGLYNEQFFGPGTRLTVL.

Points on this clone: In the same sample, other DNA sequences code for this CDR3. The V gene is TRBV28, the J gene TRBJ1-1; tentatively, D is TRBD1 (6 bases). V was shortened by 4 bases and J by 3 bases, with 9 bases between the two germline ends. CDR3 length: 13 residues. Germline lookup yields CDR1 MDHEN and CDR2 SYDVKM. The CDR3 sequence: CASSSYRDTEAFF. DNA of the CDR3: TGTGCCAGCAGTTCGTACAGGGACACTGAAGCTTTCTTT.

The chain employs TRBV15 and TRBJ2-3, with D unresolved. This CDR3 comprises 11 residues. CDR1 is LNHNV, CDR2 YYDKDF, per germline (reference sequence). Trimming left V 5 bases short and J 7 bases short, with 7 bases between. The CDR3 protein is CATSAWNTQYF. The DNA for the CDR3 is TGTGCCACCAGCGCCTGGAATACGCAGTATTTT.

The chain has TRBV28 and TRBJ2-4, with D maybe TRBD2 (5 bases). CDR1 MDHEN and CDR2 SYDVKM come from the germline V gene. This CDR3 has 15 residues. V gave up 3 bases and J gave up 3 bases, with 12 bases separating them. CDR3 in amino acids: CASSLGSVLKNIQYF. The CDR3 coding sequence is TGTGCCAGCAGTTTGGGGAGCGTACTCAAAAACATTCAGTACTTC. The entire variable domain, with the rest obtained from reference TRBV28 and TRBJ2-4, is as follows: DVKVTQSSRYLVKRTGEKVFLECVQDMDHENMFWYRQDPGLGLRLIYFSYDVKMKEKGDIPEGYSVSREKKERFSLILESASTNQTSMYLCASSLGSVLKNIQYFGAGTRLSVL.

J is TRBJ2-3 and V is TRBV7-6; D is possibly TRBD1 (7 bases). Between the trimmed V and J ends, which lost 2 bases and 4 bases, there was a span of 10 bases. CDR3 size: 14 residues. Looked up from germline, CDR1 is SGHVS and CDR2 is FNYEAQ. CDR3 in amino acids: CASSLFRGADTQYF. Written as DNA, the CDR3 is TGTGCCAGCAGCTTATTCAGGGGGGCAGATACGCAGTATTTT.

The chain is built from TRBV5-6 and TRBJ1-3; 9 positions agree with TRBD1. The CDR3 runs 14 residues. V lost 4 bases, J lost 4 bases, and 3 bases stayed unmatched. Germline V gives CDR1 SGHDT, CDR2 YYEEEE. The DNA of the CDR3 is TGTGCCAGCAGCGGAGACAGGGGGGGAAACACCATATATTTT. This sequence encodes CASSGDRGGNTIYF.

The chain combines TRBV6-5 with TRBJ2-7; D is unclear. The CDR3 has 14 residues. CDR1 and CDR2 from the germline V gene are MNHEY and SVGAGI. V was cut by 2 bases and J by 0 bases, with 8 bases left in between. CDR3: CASSYGYNSYEQYF. CDR3 sequence (DNA): TGTGCCAGCAGTTACGGGTACAACTCCTACGAGCAGTACTTC.

The rearrangement links TRBV7-8 to TRBJ2-7, with 7 bases identical to TRBD1. J gave up 3 bases and V 2 bases, and 4 bases lay outside the gene matches. CDR1 and CDR2 from the germline V gene are SGHVS and FQNEAQ. The CDR3 loop spans 14 amino acids. The DNA of the CDR3 is TGTGCCAGCAGCTTAATGGGACAGCACTACGAGCAGTACTTC. As protein: CASSLMGQHYEQYF. The whole variable domain, remainder taken from reference TRBV7-8 and TRBJ2-7, is GAGVSQSPRYKVAKRGQDVALRCDPISGHVSLFWYQQALGQGPEFLTYFQNEAQLDKSGLPSDRFFAERPEGSVSTLKIQRTQQEDSAVYLCASSLMGQHYEQYFGPGTRLTVT.

The rearrangement uses TRBV5-1 and TRBJ2-7; possibly TRBD1 for D (6 bases). The length of the CDR3 is 13 residues. V lost 3 bases, J lost 6 bases, and 13 bases lay in between. Germline loops: CDR1 SGHRS, CDR2 YFSETQ. The CDR3 nucleotides are TGCGCCAGCAGCTACGCACAGGGAATCGAGCAGTACTTC. It translates to CASSYAQGIEQYF.

This clone showed up just a few times. The chain links TRBV30 to TRBJ1-5, with 8 positions matching TRBD1. Germline CDR1 reads GTSNPN; CDR2 reads SVGIG (reference sequence). This CDR3 region has 13 residues. V shed 3 bases, J shed 6 bases, and the junction held 4 bases outside the gene matches. CDR3 protein: CAWRGQAGQPQHF. Here the CDR3 DNA reads TGTGCCTGGAGGGGACAGGCCGGTCAGCCCCAGCATTTT.

This chain links TRBV7-2 with TRBJ1-1; D ambiguous. V shed 5 bases and J shed 4 bases, with 8 bases lying between them. The CDR3 extends over 12 amino acids. Germline V gene data show CDR1 as SGHTA and CDR2 as FQGNSA. CDR3: CASSRLATEAFF. The CDR3 DNA reads as TGTGCCAGCAGCCGACTAGCCACTGAAGCTTTCTTT.

The V and J genes are TRBV5-1 and TRBJ2-5, with D perhaps TRBD2 (6 bases). V lost 0 bases and J 5 bases, leaving 17 bases between the germline ends. CDR3 length: 16 residues. Germline V lookup: CDR1 SGHRS, CDR2 YFSETQ. The CDR3 region has the DNA TGCGCCAGCAGCTTGGAGGGAGGATTGGGGCGGGAGACCCAGTACTTC. Residues: CASSLEGGLGRETQYF.

This clone was seen once. The sample has other DNA sequences that encode this CDR3 too. CDR3 nucleotides: TGCGCCAGCAGCTTGGCTAGCGGGTCTTCCTACGAGCAGTACTTC. Residues: CASSLASGSSYEQYF. The chain carries TRBV5-1 and TRBJ2-7; 8 bases are a match to TRBD2. The CDR3 loop spans 15 amino acids. V dropped 0 bases and J dropped 1; count of bases not matched to a gene: 3. CDR1 and CDR2 (germline): SGHRS, YFSETQ. Drawing the rest from reference TRBV5-1 and TRBJ2-7, the complete variable domain is KAGVTQTPRYLIKTRGQQVTLSCSPISGHRSVSWYQQTPGQGLQFLFEYFSETQRNKGNFPGRFSGRQFSNSRSEMNVSTLELGDSALYLCASSLASGSSYEQYFGPGTRLTVT.

The DNA for the CDR3 is TGTGCCAGCAGTTATGGGGGGTTCTACGAGCAGTACTTC. This codes for CASSYGGFYEQYF. The chain is built from TRBV6-6 and TRBJ2-7, with D perhaps TRBD2 (6 bases). V was clipped by 3 bases and J by 3 bases, with 9 bases between them. Germline loops: CDR1 MNHNY, CDR2 SVGAGI (reference sequence). The CDR3 sequence is 13 residues long.

V gene TRBV18 combines with J gene TRBJ2-4; D call uncertain. The CDR3 length is 17 residues. Germline V lookup: CDR1 KGHSH, CDR2 LQKENI. V was trimmed by 4 bases and J by 0 bases, leaving 16 bases between them. In DNA, the CDR3 is TGTGCCAGCTCACTCGTCTGGGGTCGGATAGCCAAAAACATTCAGTACTTC. It yields the protein CASSLVWGRIAKNIQYF.